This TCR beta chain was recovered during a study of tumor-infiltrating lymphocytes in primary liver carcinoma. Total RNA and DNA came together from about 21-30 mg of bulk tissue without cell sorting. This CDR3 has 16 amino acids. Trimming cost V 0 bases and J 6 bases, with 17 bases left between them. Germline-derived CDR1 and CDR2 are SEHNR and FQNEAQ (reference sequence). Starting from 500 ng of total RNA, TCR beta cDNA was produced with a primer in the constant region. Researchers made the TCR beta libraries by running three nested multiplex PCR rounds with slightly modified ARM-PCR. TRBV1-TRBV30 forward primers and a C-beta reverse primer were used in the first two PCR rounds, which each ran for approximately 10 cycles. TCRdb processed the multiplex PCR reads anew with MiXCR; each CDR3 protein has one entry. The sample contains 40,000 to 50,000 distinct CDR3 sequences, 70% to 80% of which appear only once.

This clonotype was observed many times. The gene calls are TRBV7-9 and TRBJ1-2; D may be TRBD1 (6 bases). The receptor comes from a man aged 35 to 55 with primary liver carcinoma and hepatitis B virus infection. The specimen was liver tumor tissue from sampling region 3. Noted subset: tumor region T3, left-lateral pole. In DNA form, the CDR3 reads TGTGCCAGCAGCTTAGCCCCTACAGGGCAAGGGGATGGCTACACCTTC. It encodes CASSLAPTGQGDGYTF.